This record concerns one T cell receptor (beta chain) sequence. Its antigen is still unknown. These data belong to a study of cytomegalovirus exposure and HLA in healthy donors. Notes on the study in general: Later analysis suggested most CMV-associated TCR beta chains were HLA-restricted. Likely technical artifact: a cluster of highly shared sequence variants.

This PCR relied on a set of 60 Vbeta primers and 13 Jbeta primers. Sequenced by immunoSEQ multiplex PCR; TCRdb stores in-frame clones only, minus some. The sample lists 130,000 to 150,000 clones; approximately 74% were seen once. The germline gives CDR1 SGDLS, CDR2 YYNGEE. Trimming removed 2 bases from V and 0 bases from J, with 14 bases in between. The CDR3 length is 17 residues. The rearrangement joins TRBV9 to TRBJ2-2; weak D call: TRBD2 (6 bases). Material for sequencing was PBMCs. This sequence was found in a man between 18 and 29 years old in good health and CMV-seropositive. The CDR3 reads CASSVRPLAPNTGELFF. In DNA form, the CDR3 reads TGTGCCAGCAGCGTGAGACCTCTAGCGCCGAACACCGGGGAGCTGTTTTTT.